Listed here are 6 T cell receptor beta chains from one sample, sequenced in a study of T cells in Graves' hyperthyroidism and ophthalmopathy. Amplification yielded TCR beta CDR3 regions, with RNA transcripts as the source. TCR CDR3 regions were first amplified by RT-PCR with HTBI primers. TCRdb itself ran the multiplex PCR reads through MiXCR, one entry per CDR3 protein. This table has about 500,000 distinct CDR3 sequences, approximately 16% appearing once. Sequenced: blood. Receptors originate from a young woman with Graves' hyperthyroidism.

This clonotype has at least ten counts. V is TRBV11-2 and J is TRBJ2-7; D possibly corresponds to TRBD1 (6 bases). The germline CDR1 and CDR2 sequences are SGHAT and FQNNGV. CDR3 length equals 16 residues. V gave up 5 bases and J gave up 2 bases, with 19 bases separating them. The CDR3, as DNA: TGTGCCAGCAGCCAGGGATTAGGATACAGGGCCTACGAGCAGTACTTC. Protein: CASSQGLGYRAYEQYF.

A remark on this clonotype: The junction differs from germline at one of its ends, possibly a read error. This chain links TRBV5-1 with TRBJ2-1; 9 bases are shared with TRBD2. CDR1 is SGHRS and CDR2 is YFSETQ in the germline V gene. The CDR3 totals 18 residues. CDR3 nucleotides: TGCGCCAGCGGTCTGAGGGATTTCGGGACTAGCTCCTACGATGAGCAGTTCTTC. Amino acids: CASGLRDFGTSSYDEQFF.

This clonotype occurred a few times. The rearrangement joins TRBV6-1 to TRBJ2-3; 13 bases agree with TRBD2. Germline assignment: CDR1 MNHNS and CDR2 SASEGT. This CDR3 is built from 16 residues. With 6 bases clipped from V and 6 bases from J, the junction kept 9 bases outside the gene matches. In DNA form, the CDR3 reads TGTGCCAGCAGCGGGACTAGCGGGGCCAGACTGGATACGCAGTATTTT. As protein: CASSGTSGARLDTQYF.

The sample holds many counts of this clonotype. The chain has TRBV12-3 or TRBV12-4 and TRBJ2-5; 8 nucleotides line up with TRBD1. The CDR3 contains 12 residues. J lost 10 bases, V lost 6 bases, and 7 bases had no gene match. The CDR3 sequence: CASRGWGTGQYF. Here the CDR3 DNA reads TGTGCCAGCAGGGGTTGGGGGACAGGCCAGTACTTC.

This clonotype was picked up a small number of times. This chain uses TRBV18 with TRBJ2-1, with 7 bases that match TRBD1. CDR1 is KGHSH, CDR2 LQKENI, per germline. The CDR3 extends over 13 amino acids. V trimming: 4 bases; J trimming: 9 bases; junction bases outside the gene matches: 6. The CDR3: CASSQTGIGEQFF. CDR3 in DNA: TGTGCCAGCTCACAGACAGGGATCGGTGAGCAGTTCTTC.

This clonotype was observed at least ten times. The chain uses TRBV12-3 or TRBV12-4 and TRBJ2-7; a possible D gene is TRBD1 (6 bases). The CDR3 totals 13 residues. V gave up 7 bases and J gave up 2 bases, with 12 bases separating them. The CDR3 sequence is CASKSGHTYEQYF. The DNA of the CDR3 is TGTGCCAGCAAGTCGGGACACACCTACGAGCAGTACTTC.